The following is a T cell receptor beta chain sequence with its context. The sample originates from a study of technical replicates of blood from several donors. Clones were read by immunoSEQ multiplex PCR, and TCRdb kept only the in-frame ones, dropping some. Of more than 65,000 clones in the sample, 90% to 95% are singletons; the top ten hold approximately 0.41%. Sequenced material: T cells isolated from PBMCs. The receptor comes from a human donor in good health.

CDR3 sequence: CATLVVAGAARSYNEQFF. DNA for the CDR3: TGTGCCACCTTGGTTGTAGCGGGAGCAGCGCGCTCCTACAATGAGCAGTTCTTC. V usage is TRBV27 and J usage is TRBJ2-1; 9 bases match TRBD2. The CDR3 spans 18 residues. The junction had 16 bases not matched to a gene; V was cut back by 10 bases and J by 0 bases. CDR1 is MNHEY and CDR2 is SMNVEV in the germline V gene (reference sequence).